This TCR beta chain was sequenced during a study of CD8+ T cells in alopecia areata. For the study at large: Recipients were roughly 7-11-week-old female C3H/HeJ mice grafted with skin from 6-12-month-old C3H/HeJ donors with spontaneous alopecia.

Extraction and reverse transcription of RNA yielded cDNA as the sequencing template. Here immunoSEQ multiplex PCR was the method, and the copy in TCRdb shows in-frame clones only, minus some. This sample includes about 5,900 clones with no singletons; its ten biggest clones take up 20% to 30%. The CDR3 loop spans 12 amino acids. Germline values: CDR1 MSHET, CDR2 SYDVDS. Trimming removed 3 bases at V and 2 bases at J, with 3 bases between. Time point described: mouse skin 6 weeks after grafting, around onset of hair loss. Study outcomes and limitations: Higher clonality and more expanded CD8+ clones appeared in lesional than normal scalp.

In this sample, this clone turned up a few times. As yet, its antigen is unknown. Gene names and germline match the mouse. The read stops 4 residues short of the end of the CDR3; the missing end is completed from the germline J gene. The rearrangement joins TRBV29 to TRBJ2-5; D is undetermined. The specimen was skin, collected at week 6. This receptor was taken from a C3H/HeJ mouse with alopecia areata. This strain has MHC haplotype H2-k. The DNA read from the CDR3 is TGTGCTAGCAGTTTCTTCCAAGAC. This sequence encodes CASSFFQD. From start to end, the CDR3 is CASSFFQDTQYF.